The clone carrying this T cell receptor (beta chain) appeared a few times. Antigen unknown. MiXCR, run by TCRdb on the RT-PCR reads, gives a single entry per CDR3 protein. Of 500,000 to 600,000 distinct CDR3 sequences listed, 14% were seen once; the top ten hold around 10%. The source of the sample is a study of response to subunit inactivated influenza vaccine. Trimming took 2 bases from V and 6 from J, leaving 13 bases between them. The CDR3 length is 15 residues. Per the germline V gene, CDR1 is SGHTA and CDR2 is FQGNSA. General observations from the study: T cells newly recruited by each seasonal influenza vaccination are few, the authors suggested.

The J gene is TRBJ1-4, the V gene TRBV7-2; D may be TRBD1 (5 bases). The sample was PBMCs from blood, taken approximately 13 days after vaccination. The origin of this receptor is a man in his forties or fifties who received an inactivated influenza vaccine. The CDR3 region is CASSLTWGSYEKLFF. The CDR3 bases are TGTGCCAGCAGCTTAACGTGGGGGTCATATGAAAAACTGTTTTTT.